The clone carrying this TCR beta chain was detected ten times or more. The antigen is undetermined. These data come from a study of CD8+CD57+ T cells in acquired aplastic anemia. Sequencing was done on patients that had shown CD8+CD57+ cell expansion by flow cytometry. As a group, the patients uniformly had severe acquired aplastic anemia. Trimming took 1 base from V and 2 from J, leaving 9 bases between them. The CDR3 has 15 amino acids. Germline V gene lookup returns CDR1 LNHNV and CDR2 YYDKDF (reference sequence). Profiling of TCR beta VDJ combinations and CDR3 sequences used genomic DNA as template. In TCRdb, the reads were re-called with MiXCR into one record per CDR3 protein. The data contain some 170,000 distinct CDR3 sequences, around 48% of them singletons. Whole-study findings and limits: Patients and controls had in common 25 to 30 CD8+ CDR3 sequences.

The gene calls are TRBV15 and TRBJ1-3, with D possibly matching TRBD1 (6 bases). The origin of this receptor is a human donor with aplastic anemia. What was sequenced was sorted CD4+, CD8+, or CD8+CD57+ T cells (not recorded which) from PBMCs. DNA of the CDR3: TGTGCCACCAGCAGAGCCCAGGGGACTGGAAACACCATATATTTT. Residues: CATSRAQGTGNTIYF.